This T cell receptor (beta chain) was sequenced in a study of T cells in Graves' hyperthyroidism and ophthalmopathy (dated by TCRdb to the late 2010s). For context, the study as a whole: Peripheral blood samples were taken at the time of initial diagnosis, prior to any treatment. Once sampling was done, hyperthyroidism patients were given methimazole at a starting dose of 30 mg daily, whereas ophthalmopathy patients were given high-dose intravenous methylprednisolone. The paper describes TCR Vbeta CDR3 sequencing of around 140 peripheral blood samples, made up of about 41 ophthalmopathy patients, some 76 hyperthyroidism patients and 17 progressor patients. The study also compared thyroid tissue and blood T-cell repertoires from about 6 Graves' hyperthyroidism patients. Whether ophthalmopathy could be predicted prospectively was tested in an independent validation cohort made up of roughly 19 hyperthyroidism patients plus 17 patients who later progressed to ophthalmopathy. A discovery cohort of around 100 patients, roughly 43 with Graves' ophthalmopathy and 57 with stable Graves' hyperthyroidism, was used to find distinguishing TCR V-J signatures. For training and testing, the approximately 92 patients in the discovery cohort were randomly divided in a 7:3 ratio. Beyond this particular receptor, the publication reports: Most expanded thyroid clonotypes (frequency above 0.001) were also found in blood, which suggests that blood repertoires may mirror thyroid immune responses. A model built on a 13 V-J signature distinguished ophthalmopathy from stable hyperthyroidism, reaching roughly 88% sensitivity and around 82% specificity in cross-validation and 80%/75% in testing. Sample size was not statistically predetermined, and blinding of investigators to group allocation was not performed. In validation, the model predicted progression to ophthalmopathy with approximately 69% sensitivity and 72% to 85% specificity, a median of approximately 6.5 months before onset.

The TCR beta CDR3 regions were amplified from the RNA transcripts. A first-round RT-PCR of the TCR CDR3 used the HTBI primer set with the Qiagen OneStep RT-PCR kit. Libraries were constructed in a second round of multiplex PCR, after which size selection and purification were performed. Paired-end sequencing of the libraries was performed with 100 bp reads on an Illumina HiSeq2000. The study's own analysis went as follows. Raw data were processed with SOAPnuke, discarding reads with adapters, uncalled bases, mean Phred below 15, or no exact constant-primer or identifier match. High-quality paired reads were merged with COPE v1.2.5, and unique nucleotide sequences were defined as clonotypes. MiTCR v1.1 was used to align clonotypes to the IMGT TRBV, TRBD and TRBJ reference segments. The analysis included only V-J combinations with a frequency above 0.0001, which together covered around 99% of the repertoires. A TCS score was defined as the ratio of F50 (clonal expansion) to E x V (chaos), with BLOSUM62-based TCRdist applied between CDR3 peptides within each V-J. Welch's t-statistics and random forest reduced fewer than 550 V-J features to 10 to 15, which were used in a naive Bayes classifier (R e1071). TCRdb took the public reads, trimmed them with fastp at Q25, ran MiXCR for clone calling and kept in-frame beta chains. Rows merge per CDR3 protein into single entries with the most common DNA and genes. TCRdb, not the authors, supplied the V and J calls. The sample table contains roughly 420,000 distinct CDR3 sequences; only one count was recorded for around 14% of them. 11% to 15% of the sample is taken by the ten largest.

Graves' hyperthyroidism was defined as stable when no progression to ophthalmopathy occurred over 18 months of follow-up. Hyperthyroidism patients were newly diagnosed, had a disease duration of under 2 months, and were aged 18 to 65 years. Patients with uncontrolled infections, other autoimmune diseases, pregnancy or lactation were excluded. Diagnoses relied on clinical symptoms, serum thyroxine and TRAb, thyroid ultrasound and orbital computed tomography. Ficoll-Paque density gradient centrifugation was used to isolate PBMCs from approximately 10 ml of fresh peripheral blood. Total RNA was extracted using Trizol reagent, and RNA quality was assessed on an Agilent 2100 Bioanalyzer. From cysteine to phenylalanine, the CDR3 is 12 amino acids long. Just CDR3 DNA is preserved here, 36 bases in frame from base 1. After removal of 5 bases from V and 9 bases from J, the junction retains 7 bases not matched to a gene.

A word on this clonotype: What antigen it recognizes has not been identified. No qualities accompany the bases; no much larger clone lies one base away.

This sequence uses TRBV12-3 or TRBV12-4 and TRBJ2-7; 7 bases in the middle match TRBD2. The sequence derives from a young woman with Graves' hyperthyroidism. Sample: blood. The DNA is as follows: TGTGCCAGCAGTCCCCTGGGCGGGGGGCAGTACTTC. Its protein product is CASSPLGGGQYF.